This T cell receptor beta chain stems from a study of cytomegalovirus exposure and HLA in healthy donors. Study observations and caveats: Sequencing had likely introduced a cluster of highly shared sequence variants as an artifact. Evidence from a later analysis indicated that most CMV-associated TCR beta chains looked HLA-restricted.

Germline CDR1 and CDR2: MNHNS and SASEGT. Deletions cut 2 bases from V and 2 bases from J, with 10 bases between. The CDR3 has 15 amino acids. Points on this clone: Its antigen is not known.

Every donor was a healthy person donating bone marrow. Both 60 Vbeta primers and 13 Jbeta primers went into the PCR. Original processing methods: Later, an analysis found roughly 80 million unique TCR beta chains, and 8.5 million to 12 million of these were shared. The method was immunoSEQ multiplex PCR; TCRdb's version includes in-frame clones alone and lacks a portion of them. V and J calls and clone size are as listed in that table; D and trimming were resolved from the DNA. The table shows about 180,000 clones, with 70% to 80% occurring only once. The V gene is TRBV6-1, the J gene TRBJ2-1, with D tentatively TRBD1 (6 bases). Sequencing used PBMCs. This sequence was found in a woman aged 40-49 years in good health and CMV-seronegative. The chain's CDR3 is CASSEKGEPYNEQFF. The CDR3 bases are TGTGCCAGCAGTGAAAAGGGGGAACCCTACAATGAGCAGTTCTTC.